These T cell receptor beta chains were read from a single sample in a study of early T cells in non-severe SARS-CoV-2 infection. TCRdb re-analysed the 5' RACE reads in MiXCR, keeping a single row per CDR3 protein. The sample lists some 87,000 distinct CDR3 sequences, over 10% occurring once. The sequenced material came from whole blood. The receptors come from an adult who was a healthcare worker with PCR-confirmed SARS-CoV-2 infection or an uninfected control (not recorded which). Each CDR3 is given without its conserved first and last residue.

TRBV7-9,13,ASSLGGQGSNEQF
TRBV24-1,15,ATSDGGRGVDTDTQY
TRBV6-5,13,ASSSDSSSYNEQF
TRBV10-2,11,ASSEGGQDGYT
TRBV30,10,AWSPKNTEAF
TRBV5-5,13,ASTMHGARDYGYT
TRBV11-2,11,ASSPTREETQY
TRBV30,11,AWSPNRGQPQH
TRBV9,13,ASSVGQLPNEKLF
TRBV9,11,ASNRGFAYEQY
TRBV7-9,13,ASSWGQGDTGELF
TRBV6-6,14,ATESLRVLVNTEAF
TRBV3-1,11,ASSPGGNYGYT
TRBV29-1,14,SVGFEGRKGNTEAF
TRBV30,13,AWDPLGVSTDTQY
TRBV7-6,13,ASSLYPDMNTEAF
TRBV3-1,15,ASSQSQSGGKTDTQY
TRBV7-6,13,ASSSSRGLYNEQF
TRBV28,11,ASSPGNWQPQH
TRBV11-2,14,ASSLTGGPVRDTQY
TRBV2,12,ASRSLYGNEKLF
TRBV6-5,13,ASSYGGSLGAEAF
TRBV28,13,ASSSRISYQETQY
TRBV5-1,14,ASSLNAGGPYNEQF
TRBV29-1,10,SVAPDSYEQY
TRBV28,12,ASSSRLGAYGYT
TRBV5-8,16,ASSIAGTSGYSYNEQF
TRBV19,13,ASTILPTYNYGYT
TRBV9,13,ASSAILPSGTEAF
TRBV5-1,10,ASSFPDEKLF
TRBV9,15,ASSAHPTSGGTDTQY
TRBV29-1,11,SGEGQYSHEQF
TRBV27,12,ASQRGVPYNEQF
TRBV30,11,AWSGRTVYEQY
TRBV12-5,12,ASGLGRVDSPLH
TRBV29-1,13,SVTGERANTGELF
TRBV29-1,12,SVDLATGKHGYT
TRBV7-2,13,ASSLDRGVVETQY
TRBV6-1,11,ASSERSQETQY
TRBV28,13,ASSYPTGGQETQY
TRBV20-1,13,SARGGLAREETQY
TRBV20-1,13,SASTGGPFYNEQF
TRBV28,11,ATQGSLQNIQY
TRBV4-1,11,ASSQGPGYGYT
TRBV12-3/TRBV12-4,15,ASSPSGAGYNTGELF